This T cell receptor (beta chain) emerged from a study of blood T cell repertoires in COVID-19. Whole-study context: T cells, B-cell-depleted T cells, or PBMCs provided the cDNA or gDNA that served as material.

This clone turned up a few times. The CDR3 is made up of 14 amino acids. Germline-derived CDR1 and CDR2 are LGHNA and YSLEER. V was pared by 1 base and J by 7 bases, with 11 bases between. The participants were between 18 and 89 years old and came from fewer than 25 US areas. Original processing notes: How many nucleated cells were present was estimated from reference gene primer amplification. The table came from immunoSEQ multiplex PCR; TCRdb's copy has only in-frame clones and leaves some out. D and trimming come from the DNA, and the V and J calls and clone size come from that table. The sample includes some 300,000 clones, about nine tenths of them seen just once.

The sequence was obtained from a woman in her 40s who had recovered from COVID-19. Sequences were obtained from PBMCs or T cells enriched from blood (not recorded which). This chain links TRBV4-3 with TRBJ1-5; D is uncertain. CDR3 DNA sequence: TGCGCCAGCAGCCAAGCTACGGGCGGGCAGCCCCAGCATTTT. This encodes CASSQATGGQPQHF.